Listed below are T cell receptor beta chains from one sample, sequenced in a study of regulatory T cells in long-lasting Graves disease. Each CDR3 protein is one row after TCRdb ran MiXCR on the multiplex PCR reads. Among 530,000 or so distinct CDR3 sequences listed, around 16% were seen once. The data were also submitted as part of a second study, on T cells in Graves' hyperthyroidism and ophthalmopathy.

The sequencing used peripheral blood mononuclear cells (PBMCs), collected at new diagnosis, from a patient treated with antithyroid drugs. The receptors shown here come from a man between 18 and 29 years old with Graves disease. CDR3s leave out the opening cysteine and the closing phenylalanine or tryptophan. The D gene is left open where the match is weak. Clone size, where shown, is once, few, many, or a class for clones that have expanded.

D | V | size | CDR3
- | TRBV27 | few | ASSSMNGIQY
TRBD1 | TRBV6-1 | - | ASSQQGASGVEQF
- | TRBV9 | few | ASSAPARGARPGYT
- | TRBV30 | many | VTGIGGYT
- | TRBV5-1 | few | ASSVANEKLF
- | TRBV9 | - | ASSVVRGGYNEQF
- | TRBV2 | few | ASSEYGQRVSGANVLT
TRBD2 | TRBV3-1 | many | ASSQVLLAGKDEQF
TRBD1 | TRBV20-1 | few | SSYMGQGDEQY
TRBD2 | TRBV7-9 | - | ASSFLLLAGGTHNEQF
TRBD1 | TRBV27 | many | ASSLKTGTGVGEQY
TRBD2 | TRBV11-2 | - | ASSPIPLAGGNNEQS
- | TRBV7-3 | few | ASSEDPIRGTEAF
- | TRBV5-1 | - | ASSLGRDRTNYGYT
TRBD2 | TRBV30 | many | AWSRTSGRSYEQY
- | TRBV5-1 | many | ASSLVGAPGEQY
- | TRBV30 | many | AWTTRTALNYGYT
- | TRBV6-1 | many | ASSLARQGWLDTQY